Listed below are T cell receptor beta chains from one sample, sequenced in a study of T cells in Graves' hyperthyroidism and ophthalmopathy. Using its own MiXCR run on the multiplex PCR reads, TCRdb lists one record per CDR3 protein. Here the sample spans fewer than 800,000 distinct CDR3 sequences, around 15% being singletons. The sequenced material came from blood. Receptors originate from a young man with Graves' hyperthyroidism. Both conserved end residues are part of each CDR3. The D gene is left open where the match is weak. Clone size appears in some rows only: once, few, many, or a class for an expanded clone.

D: -; size: -; length: 13; J: TRBJ2-7; V: TRBV5-5; DNA: TGTGCCAGCATCGGCCCCACTCGCGGCGAGCAGTACTTC; CDR3: CASIGPTRGEQYF
D: TRBD2; size: many; length: 14; J: TRBJ2-1; V: TRBV12-3/TRBV12-4; DNA: TGTGCCAGCATTTGGGGACTAGCGGACAATGAGCAGTTCTTC; CDR3: CASIWGLADNEQFF
D: TRBD1; size: many; length: 13; J: TRBJ2-4; V: TRBV7-8; DNA: TGTGCCAGCAGCTTACAGGGGGTGGGCATTCAGTACTTC; CDR3: CASSLQGVGIQYF
D: TRBD2; size: many; length: 17; J: TRBJ2-1; V: TRBV20-1; DNA: TGCAGTGCTTTACCGCAAGGGACTAGCGGGAGGGTGAATGAGCAGTTCTTC; CDR3: CSALPQGTSGRVNEQFF
D: -; size: many; length: 15; J: TRBJ2-7; V: TRBV15; DNA: TGTGCCACCAGCAGAGATTTACAGGTAGCCTACGAGCAGTACTTC; CDR3: CATSRDLQVAYEQYF
D: TRBD2; size: -; length: 18; J: TRBJ2-1; V: TRBV7-2; DNA: TGTGCCAGCAGCTCGATGACTAGCGGGAGGGACCTTCACAATGAGCAGTTCTTC; CDR3: CASSSMTSGRDLHNEQFF
D: -; size: -; length: 14; J: TRBJ2-2; V: TRBV15; DNA: TGTGCCACCAGCAGTCTAGCGATCACCGGGGAGCTGTTTTTT; CDR3: CATSSLAITGELFF
D: -; size: few; length: 16; J: TRBJ2-5; V: TRBV29-1; DNA: TGCAGCGTTGAAGATCGCCCGGGAGCCGACCAAGAGACCCAGTACTTC; CDR3: CSVEDRPGADQETQYF
D: -; size: -; length: 15; J: TRBJ2-2; V: TRBV12-3/TRBV12-4; DNA: TGTGCCAGCACTCTAGGGGTGGGGTATGGCGGGGAGCTGTTTTTT; CDR3: CASTLGVGYGGELFF
D: -; size: many; length: 16; J: TRBJ2-1; V: TRBV5-1; DNA: TGCGCCAGCAGCTTGGAAGCGGTGAGCTCCTACAATGAGCAGTTCTTC; CDR3: CASSLEAVSSYNEQFF
D: TRBD2; size: many; length: 16; J: TRBJ2-1; V: TRBV2; DNA: TGTGCCAGCAGTGAAGGTTCACTAGCGGCCTACAATGAGCAGTTCTTC; CDR3: CASSEGSLAAYNEQFF
D: TRBD2; size: -; length: 17; J: TRBJ2-5; V: TRBV5-1; DNA: TGCGCCAGCAGCGCGGGTCTAACTAGCGGGATGGGGGAGACCCAGTACTTC; CDR3: CASSAGLTSGMGETQYF
D: TRBD2; size: many; length: 18; J: TRBJ2-1; V: TRBV7-9; DNA: TGTGCCAGCAGCCCAAATGTTTGGACTAGCTTTCAATACAATGAGCAGTTCTTC; CDR3: CASSPNVWTSFQYNEQFF
D: -; size: -; length: 14; J: TRBJ1-1; V: TRBV20-1; DNA: TGCAGTGCTATGGTTATCGTGGGTACCCTTGAAGCTTTCTTT; CDR3: CSAMVIVGTLEAFF
D: -; size: -; length: 14; J: TRBJ2-7; V: TRBV14; DNA: TGTGCCAGCAGCCAAGCAGGGTTCGTCCACGAGCAGTACTTC; CDR3: CASSQAGFVHEQYF
D: -; size: -; length: 12; J: TRBJ1-5; V: TRBV20-1; DNA: TGCAGTGCTAGAGGCGAGTCCAAGGCCCAGCATTTT; CDR3: CSARGESKAQHF
D: -; size: many; length: 13; J: TRBJ2-7; V: TRBV20-1; DNA: TGCAGTGCCGCCGATACGACCTCCTACGAGCAGTACTTC; CDR3: CSAADTTSYEQYF
D: TRBD1; size: few; length: 15; J: TRBJ1-4; V: TRBV5-6; DNA: TGTGCCAGCAGCTTACAGACAGGGGAGGATGAAAAACTGTTTTTT; CDR3: CASSLQTGEDEKLFF
D: TRBD1; size: -; length: 15; J: TRBJ1-2; V: TRBV7-9; DNA: TGTGCCAGCAGATCGGGGACAGGGCCCAGCTATGGCTACACCTTC; CDR3: CASRSGTGPSYGYTF
D: -; size: -; length: 14; J: TRBJ1-2; V: TRBV7-9; DNA: TGTGCCAGCAGCTTAGACAGGGCGACCTATGGCTACACCTTC; CDR3: CASSLDRATYGYTF
D: -; size: many; length: 16; J: TRBJ1-5; V: TRBV3-1; DNA: TGTGCCAGCAGCCCAACCCAGGGAGGGCGAGATCAGCCCCAGCATTTT; CDR3: CASSPTQGGRDQPQHF
D: -; size: -; length: 15; J: TRBJ2-5; V: TRBV7-9; DNA: TGTGCCAGCACCTTGATCTGGGGAGGCCAAGAGACCCAGTACTTC; CDR3: CASTLIWGGQETQYF
D: -; size: few; length: 15; J: TRBJ2-1; V: TRBV20-1; DNA: TGCAGTGCTCCCGGGACAACCCTTTCCTACAATGAGCAGTTCTTC; CDR3: CSAPGTTLSYNEQFF
D: TRBD2; size: many; length: 12; J: TRBJ2-7; V: TRBV9; DNA: TGTGCCAGCAGCGTGGGGGAGGGGGAGCAGTACTTC; CDR3: CASSVGEGEQYF
D: TRBD1; size: -; length: 14; J: TRBJ2-7; V: TRBV10-1; DNA: TGCGCCAGCAGGAGGGGGACAGGCCCTAGGGAGCAGTACTTC; CDR3: CASRRGTGPREQYF
D: -; size: many; length: 15; J: TRBJ2-3; V: TRBV2; DNA: TGTGCCAGCAGTGAAGCAGGGCCGTATACAGATACGCAGTATTTT; CDR3: CASSEAGPYTDTQYF
D: -; size: few; length: 15; J: TRBJ1-2; V: TRBV7-9; DNA: TGTGCCAGCAGCTTGAGTCTCGACGGTTACGGTGGCTACACCTTC; CDR3: CASSLSLDGYGGYTF
D: -; size: many; length: 15; J: TRBJ1-1; V: TRBV5-4; DNA: TGTGCCAGCAGCTACGGAAGAGCGATGAACACTGAAGCTTTCTTT; CDR3: CASSYGRAMNTEAFF
D: TRBD2; size: many; length: 14; J: TRBJ2-1; V: TRBV28; DNA: TGTGCCAGTAATCAAGCGGGAGCCTACAATGAGCAGTTCTTC; CDR3: CASNQAGAYNEQFF
D: -; size: many; length: 12; J: TRBJ2-7; V: TRBV28; DNA: TGTGCCAGCAGTTTAGGGGTGAACGAGCAGTACTTC; CDR3: CASSLGVNEQYF
D: -; size: many; length: 14; J: TRBJ1-1; V: TRBV3-1; DNA: TGTGCCAGCAGCCAAGGGGGGCACCTCACTGAAGCTTTCTTT; CDR3: CASSQGGHLTEAFF
D: -; size: -; length: 15; J: TRBJ1-1; V: TRBV6-5; DNA: TGTGCCAGCAGTTCCCCAACAACAGGGAACACTGAAGCTTTCTTT; CDR3: CASSSPTTGNTEAFF
D: -; size: few; length: 10; J: TRBJ1-2; V: TRBV12-3/TRBV12-4; DNA: TGTGCCAGCAGTTTAGGGGGCTACACCTTC; CDR3: CASSLGGYTF
D: -; size: many; length: 14; J: TRBJ1-5; V: TRBV28; DNA: TGTGCCAGCTGTGGGGGCAAAGGCAATCAGCCCCAGCATTTT; CDR3: CASCGGKGNQPQHF
D: TRBD2; size: -; length: 15; J: TRBJ2-7; V: TRBV5-1; DNA: TGCGCCAGCAGCTTGACACTAGCGGGAGGTGGCGAGCAGTACTTC; CDR3: CASSLTLAGGGEQYF
D: -; size: many; length: 17; J: TRBJ2-7; V: TRBV6-1; DNA: TGTGCCAGCAGTGAAGTAAGCCCCTTGCCAGGGCGATACGAGCAGTACTTC; CDR3: CASSEVSPLPGRYEQYF
D: -; size: -; length: 13; J: TRBJ2-5; V: TRBV6-1; DNA: TGTGCCAGCAGTGGACAGGCGGGCTGGACCCAGTACTTC; CDR3: CASSGQAGWTQYF
D: -; size: many; length: 13; J: TRBJ1-2; V: TRBV30; DNA: TGTGCCTGGAGTCCTGGGGGCCGGGGTGGCTACACCTTC; CDR3: CAWSPGGRGGYTF
D: TRBD2; size: once; length: 16; J: TRBJ2-7; V: TRBV18; DNA: TGTGCCAGCTCACCTCCCCTAGCGGGATCCGCCTACGAGCAGTACTTC; CDR3: CASSPPLAGSAYEQYF
D: -; size: -; length: 15; J: TRBJ1-6; V: TRBV11-2; DNA: TGTGCCAGCAGCCTGCCTGACGGCTATAATTCACCCCTCCACTTT; CDR3: CASSLPDGYNSPLHF
D: -; size: many; length: 12; J: TRBJ1-1; V: TRBV28; DNA: TGTGCCAGCAGTTTAACGGCAGGGGTGGCTTTCTTT; CDR3: CASSLTAGVAFF
D: TRBD1; size: few; length: 14; J: TRBJ1-2; V: TRBV13; DNA: TGTGCCAGCAGCCTAACAGGGGGCGTAGATGGCTACACCTTC; CDR3: CASSLTGGVDGYTF
D: -; size: many; length: 14; J: TRBJ1-1; V: TRBV18; DNA: TGTGCCAGCTCACGTCGCGCGATGAACACTGAAGCTTTCTTT; CDR3: CASSRRAMNTEAFF
D: TRBD1; size: -; length: 15; J: TRBJ2-3; V: TRBV7-2; DNA: TGTGCCAGCAGCACCGGGACAGGGCCAGGCGATACGCAGTATTTT; CDR3: CASSTGTGPGDTQYF